Below are 27 T cell receptor beta chains sequenced from a single sample in a study of cytomegalovirus exposure and HLA in healthy donors. TCRdb's table, derived via immunoSEQ multiplex PCR, lists solely in-frame clones and lacks some. Of roughly 150,000 clones listed, roughly 90% were seen once; the top ten hold about 5.8%. The sample comprised PBMCs. The receptors were sampled from a woman aged 25-40 years in good health and CMV-seronegative.

The chain links TRBV15 to TRBJ1-5, with 10 bases fitting TRBD1. There are 18 residues in the CDR3. Germline assignment: CDR1 LNHNV and CDR2 YYDKDF (reference sequence). V trimming: 8 bases; J trimming: 0 bases; junction bases outside the gene matches: 13. CDR3 region: CATSLSGQGLYSNQPQHF. The CDR3 bases are TGTGCCACCTCCTTATCGGGACAGGGGCTATATAGCAATCAGCCCCAGCATTTT.

The rearrangement links TRBV5-5 to TRBJ2-3; 10 bases match TRBD1. This CDR3 spans 15 amino acids. Germline-derived CDR1 and CDR2 are SGHKS and YYEKEE (reference sequence). Unmatched junction bases numbered 4, after V lost 4 bases and J lost 2 bases. Here the CDR3 reads CASSLGTGDTDTQYF. CDR3 coding DNA: TGTGCCAGCAGCCTCGGGACAGGGGACACAGATACGCAGTATTTT.

DNA for the CDR3: TGTGCCAGCAGCAGCCGGGACAGGGGGTTTGTGGGAAACATTCAGTACTTC. Its translation: CASSSRDRGFVGNIQYF. The gene calls are TRBV5-6 and TRBJ2-4, with TRBD1 matching over 11 bases. V dropped 4 bases and J dropped 6; count of bases not matched to a gene: 12. The CDR3 spans 17 residues. From germline, CDR1 is SGHDT and CDR2 YYEEEE.

The chain has TRBV9 and TRBJ2-1, with D tentatively TRBD1 (5 bases). The CDR3 loop spans 12 amino acids. The V end lost 2 bases, the J end lost 6 bases, and 6 bases lay between the germline ends. Germline loops: CDR1 SGDLS, CDR2 YYNGEE. Written as DNA, the CDR3 is TGTGCCAGCAGCGTGCAGGGCAATGAGCAGTTCTTC. Amino acid sequence: CASSVQGNEQFF.

V and J are TRBV4-3 and TRBJ1-1; the D is unclear. Looked up from germline, CDR1 is LGHNA and CDR2 is YSLEER. Trimming removed 0 bases from V and 0 bases from J, with 8 bases in between. The CDR3 is 15 amino acids. This chain's CDR3 is CASSQELQMNTEAFF. The CDR3 DNA reads TGCGCCAGCAGCCAAGAATTGCAGATGAACACTGAAGCTTTCTTT.

The J gene is TRBJ1-2, the V gene TRBV7-9, with a weak D call TRBD1 (6 bases). The V gene lost 5 bases and the J gene lost 6 bases, with 16 bases spanning the gap. Germline CDR1 and CDR2: SEHNR and FQNEAQ (reference sequence). The CDR3 is made up of 14 amino acids. In nucleotides, the CDR3 is TGTGCCAGCAGCCCTGCGCGGGGGGCAGATGGCTACACCTTC. Its translation is CASSPARGADGYTF.

The CDR3 loop reads CASSPLGQTGANYGYTF. CDR3 DNA sequence: TGTGCCAGCTCACCACTCGGACAGACCGGAGCTAACTATGGCTACACCTTC. The chain carries TRBV18 and TRBJ1-2; D possibly corresponds to TRBD1 (6 bases). The CDR3 sequence is 17 residues long. V shed 1 base and J shed 0 bases, with 15 bases lying between them. The germline gives CDR1 KGHSH, CDR2 LQKENI.

The rearrangement uses TRBV7-3 and TRBJ2-1; D gene uncertain. V was trimmed by 1 base and J by 7 bases, leaving 17 bases between them. CDR3 length: 16 amino acids. Germline CDR1 SGHTA, CDR2 FQGTGA. The CDR3 reads CASSLSGSQTENEQFF. The DNA of the CDR3 is TGTGCCAGCAGCTTAAGTGGCAGCCAAACGGAGAATGAGCAGTTCTTC.

The V call is TRBV7-8, the J call TRBJ1-5; D may be TRBD1 (5 bases). Per the germline V gene, CDR1 is SGHVS and CDR2 is FQNEAQ. The CDR3 is 16 amino acids. Trimming took 1 base from V and 1 from J, leaving 11 bases between them. The CDR3 DNA reads as TGTGCCAGCAGCTTAGGGGACGGTCGGAGCAATCAGCCCCAGCATTTT. Encoded protein: CASSLGDGRSNQPQHF.

The rearrangement uses TRBV7-2 and TRBJ1-2, with D maybe TRBD1 (5 bases). CDR3 length: 14 residues. Per germline, CDR1 SGHTA and CDR2 FQGNSA. Trimming cost V 4 bases and J 6 bases, with 15 bases left between them. CDR3 residues: CASSSRPGSDGYTF. The CDR3 DNA reads TGTGCCAGCAGCTCACGACCAGGGTCGGATGGCTACACCTTC.

This clone was seen once. This chain connects TRBV6-1 to TRBJ1-4; the D is unclear. V was trimmed by 3 bases and J by 0 bases, leaving 8 bases between them. The CDR3 has 15 residues. Germline lookup yields CDR1 MNHNS and CDR2 SASEGT. The DNA of the CDR3 is TGTGCCAGCAGTGACATACATGCAACTAATGAAAAACTGTTTTTT. Residues: CASSDIHATNEKLFF.

The chain uses TRBV7-3 and TRBJ1-1; D unclear. The V gene lost 7 bases and the J gene lost 0 bases, with 9 bases spanning the gap. The CDR3 is 13 residues long. Germline CDR1 SGHTA, CDR2 FQGTGA. This chain's CDR3 is CASNPSMNTEAFF. The CDR3 nucleotides are TGTGCCAGCAACCCCTCAATGAACACTGAAGCTTTCTTT.

The chain has TRBV19 and TRBJ1-2; D may be TRBD1 (6 bases). Germline V gene data show CDR1 as LNHDA and CDR2 as SQIVND (reference sequence). The CDR3 is 15 residues long. The V gene lost 4 bases and the J gene lost 0 bases, with 12 bases spanning the gap. The CDR3 spells CASSTRQETNYGYTF. The CDR3 DNA is TGTGCCAGTAGTACCAGACAGGAAACTAACTATGGCTACACCTTC.

This clone appeared once. The gene calls are TRBV2 and TRBJ2-2; 12 bases fit TRBD2. This CDR3 has 16 residues. Germline CDR1 reads SNHLY; CDR2 reads FYNNEI. V was pared by 6 bases and J by 3 bases, with 5 bases of the junction left unmatched. CDR3 bases: TGTGCCAGCAGATCGACTAGCGGGGGCTACACCGGGGAGCTGTTTTTT. It translates to CASRSTSGGYTGELFF.

This clone has a count of ten or more. The rearrangement links TRBV7-9 to TRBJ2-7; D is unresolved. Trimming removed 3 bases at V and 6 bases at J, with 6 bases between. The CDR3 sequence is 11 residues long. Germline CDR1 and CDR2: SEHNR and FQNEAQ (reference sequence). The CDR3 sequence is CASSLSVEQYF. The CDR3 DNA follows: TGTGCCAGCAGCTTGAGTGTCGAGCAGTACTTC. The whole variable domain, remainder taken from reference TRBV7-9 and TRBJ2-7, is DTGVSQNPRHKITKRGQNVTFRCDPISEHNRLYWYRQTLGQGPEFLTYFQNEAQLEKSRLLSDRFSAERPKGSFSTLEIQRTEQGDSAMYLCASSLSVEQYFGPGTRLTVT.

This rearrangement joins TRBV14 to TRBJ2-1; 8 nucleotides align to TRBD1. The CDR3 runs to 15 residues. CDR1 and CDR2 (germline): SGHDN, FVKESK. Germline trimming cut 3 bases from V and 4 bases from J; bases unmatched to any gene: 5. The CDR3 coding sequence is TGTGCCAGCAGCCATGGGACAGGACAATACAATGAGCAGTTCTTC. This translates into CASSHGTGQYNEQFF.

The chain links TRBV27 to TRBJ2-2; D gene uncertain. Trimming cost V 2 bases and J 5 bases, with 3 bases left between them. CDR3 length: 12 amino acids. Germline V CDR1 and CDR2: MNHEY, SMNVEV (reference sequence). CDR3 sequence: CASSLPTGELFF. CDR3 bases: TGTGCCAGCAGTTTACCGACCGGGGAGCTGTTTTTT.

The chain links TRBV7-8 to TRBJ1-1; perhaps TRBD1 as D (6 bases). V lost 4 bases and J lost 0, with 12 bases in between. Per germline, CDR1 SGHVS and CDR2 FQNEAQ. This CDR3 has 15 amino acids. CDR3 region: CASSYGQTMNTEAFF. CDR3 sequence (DNA): TGTGCCAGCAGCTACGGACAGACAATGAACACTGAAGCTTTCTTT.

DNA of the CDR3: TGTGCCAGCAGAAGACAGGGGGTGCGCAATGAGCAGTTCTTC. Encoded protein: CASRRQGVRNEQFF. V and J are TRBV7-2 and TRBJ2-1, with 9 bases fitting TRBD1. This CDR3 comprises 14 residues. V trimming: 6 bases; J trimming: 6 bases; junction bases outside the gene matches: 6. Per the germline V gene, CDR1 is SGHTA and CDR2 is FQGNSA.

The sample holds a few counts of this clone. The chain employs TRBV21-1 and TRBJ2-7. TRBV21-1 is labeled a pseudogene. This CDR3 spans 10 amino acids. DNA of the CDR3: TGTGCCAGCAAGACCGGCGAGCAGTACTTC. Residues: CASKTGEQYF.

This clone was counted a single time. V is TRBV9 and J is TRBJ2-1; 10 nucleotides line up with TRBD2. There are 16 residues in the CDR3. Germline V gene lookup returns CDR1 SGDLS and CDR2 YYNGEE. J gave up 7 bases and V 4 bases, and 11 bases lay outside the gene matches. The CDR3 DNA sequence: TGTGCCAGCAGCCCCCAAGCGGGAGGGGTCTATAATGAGCAGTTCTTC. Encoded protein: CASSPQAGGVYNEQFF.

J is TRBJ2-1 and V is TRBV19; 14 bases fit TRBD2. CDR3 length equals 16 residues. The germline V gene has CDR1 LNHDA and CDR2 SQIVND (reference sequence). J was trimmed by 7 bases and V by 4 bases; bases with no gene match: 6. The CDR3 coding sequence is TGTGCCAGTAGTACGACTAGCGGGGGGGCCTTAAATGAGCAGTTCTTC. Translating gives CASSTTSGGALNEQFF.

The chain employs TRBV5-1 and TRBJ2-3; 8 bases fit TRBD1. The V gene end was trimmed by 0 bases and the J gene end by 4 bases; junction bases not matched to a gene: 7. From germline, CDR1 is SGHRS and CDR2 YFSETQ. The CDR3 has 16 amino acids. Here the CDR3 reads CASSLAGGLMADTQYF. CDR3 bases: TGCGCCAGCAGCTTGGCAGGGGGCCTGATGGCAGATACGCAGTATTTT.

The chain couples TRBV9 to TRBJ2-7, with 7 positions matching TRBD2. V lost 0 bases, J lost 4 bases, and 7 bases stayed unmatched. Germline CDR1 SGDLS, CDR2 YYNGEE. CDR3 length: 15 amino acids. In DNA, the CDR3 is TGTGCCAGCAGCGTAGGTCCTAGCGGAAGATACGAGCAGTACTTC. Residues: CASSVGPSGRYEQYF.

V and J are TRBV4-3 and TRBJ2-2; possibly TRBD1 for D (6 bases). The V gene lost 8 bases and the J gene lost 1 base, with 17 bases spanning the gap. The CDR3 runs 16 residues. Germline V lookup: CDR1 LGHNA, CDR2 YSLEER. CDR3 sequence reads: CASAKRQGLNTGELFF. As DNA, the CDR3 is TGCGCCAGCGCCAAACGGCAGGGGCTGAACACCGGGGAGCTGTTTTTT.

V gene TRBV6-5 combines with J gene TRBJ2-7; the D call may be TRBD1 or TRBD2 (6 bases each). Looked up from germline, CDR1 is MNHEY and CDR2 is SVGAGI. The CDR3 is made up of 15 amino acids. Trimming cost V 4 bases and J 1 base, with 14 bases left between them. As DNA, the CDR3 is TGTGCCAGCAGTTTGGAAGGGGGGATTTCCTACGAGCAGTACTTC. Encoded protein: CASSLEGGISYEQYF.

The V gene is TRBV5-5, the J gene TRBJ2-3; D ambiguous. Trimming removed 4 bases from V and 0 bases from J, with 12 bases in between. The CDR3 totals 15 residues. CDR1 and CDR2 (germline): SGHKS, YYEKEE (reference sequence). This chain's CDR3 is CASSLDMTSTDTQYF. CDR3 DNA: TGTGCCAGCAGCCTAGACATGACTAGCACAGATACGCAGTATTTT.